This T cell receptor (beta chain) stems from a study of T cell responses to AZD1222 COVID-19 vaccine. Sequencing was performed with immunoSEQ multiplex PCR; in TCRdb, only in-frame clones are kept and a portion is missing. The sample lists roughly 80,000 clones; around 89% were seen once. V shed 3 bases and J shed 2 bases, with 7 bases lying between them. CDR3 length: 14 amino acids. Germline V CDR1 and CDR2: SNHLY, FYNNEI. This TCR was sampled from an adult in good health. The sample here was peripheral blood, taken on day 0 of MenACWY control vaccination. The chain is built from TRBV2 and TRBJ2-2; D uncertain. The CDR3 nucleotides are TGTGCCAGCAGTGAGCTGGCCAACACCGGGGAGCTGTTTTTT. It specifies CASSELANTGELFF.